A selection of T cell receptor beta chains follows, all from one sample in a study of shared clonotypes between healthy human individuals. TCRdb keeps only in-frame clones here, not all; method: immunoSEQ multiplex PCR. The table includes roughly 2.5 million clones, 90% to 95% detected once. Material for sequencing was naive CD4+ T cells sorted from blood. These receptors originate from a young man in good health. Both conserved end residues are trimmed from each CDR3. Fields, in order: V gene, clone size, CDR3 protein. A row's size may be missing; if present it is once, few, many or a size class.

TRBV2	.	ASSEGRGSGANVLT
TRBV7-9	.	ASSLAGTGTDEQF
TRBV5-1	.	ASSVSGFATGELF
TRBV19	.	ARLQGALGNQPQH
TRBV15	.	ATSGGTYGYT
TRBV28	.	ASSLSIPGGNSPLH
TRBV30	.	AWSSGSSVLT
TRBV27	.	ASSLSAGTPIYEQY
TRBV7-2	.	ASRTESNQPQH
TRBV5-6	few	ASSQAGGGTEAF
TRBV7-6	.	ASSFGRGPNTGELF
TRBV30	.	AWGRHEDQPQH
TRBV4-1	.	ASSRGNGELF
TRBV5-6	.	ASSLGQIYDGAYEQY
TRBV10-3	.	AISPGTPAVGHNEQF
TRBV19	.	ASSDGHRIYNSPLH
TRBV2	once	ASSWDGGLNEQY
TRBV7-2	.	ASSTDNPKNIQY
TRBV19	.	ASSIGRTNSPLH
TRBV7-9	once	ASSRDTTNYGYT
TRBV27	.	ASSSLGGGRTDTQY
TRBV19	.	ASRYVGRGLEQPQH
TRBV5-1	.	ASSSSGQGKTEAF
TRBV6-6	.	ASSYGTDSGNTIY
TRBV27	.	ASSLSTSGGAFEQF
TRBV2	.	ASSEAGTASNQPQH
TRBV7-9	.	ASSSLAGYVETQY